The TCR beta chain under discussion was sequenced for a study of read filtering for tumor transcriptome and immune sequencing. Study-wide context: Mean patient age was approximately 66 years, range about 45 to 85; 17 male, some 15 female.

Points from the study as a whole: Sorted CD138-negative bone marrow cells were not purified T cells. Compared with RNA-seq, IR-seq gave much higher clonotype depth and reliability. IR-seq and RNA-seq agreed better without single-read clonotypes.

V shed 3 bases, J shed 1 base, and the junction held 14 bases outside the gene matches. CDR1 is DFQATT, CDR2 SNEGSKA, per germline (reference sequence). CDR3 length: 18 amino acids. This clonotype was seen a few times. Its antigen is unknown. Molecular barcoded adaptors covering alpha/delta and beta/gamma chains were used on approximately 400 ng RNA. TCRdb passed the reads through MiXCR, listing each CDR3 protein once. The sample has 40,000 to 55,000 distinct CDR3 sequences, roughly 20% seen once. The TCR sequence derives from a donor at least 40 years old with multiple myeloma. V is TRBV20-1 and J is TRBJ2-4, with 8 bases identical to TRBD2. The sample comprised a population of CD138-negative cells sorted from bone marrow. The CDR3 protein is CSARFMLAGPAAKNIQYF. CDR3 nucleotides: TGCAGTGCTAGGTTTATGCTAGCGGGCCCTGCGGCCAAAAACATTCAGTACTTC.